The 22 T cell receptor beta chains presented below share a single source sample, sequenced in a study of identifying expanded T cells in peripheral blood (dated by TCRdb to 2018 to 2020). The method was the immunoSEQ multiplex PCR assay. TCRdb's version of the immuneACCESS table is confined to in-frame rearrangements and falls short of the full clone set. An unresolved V gene accounts for under half of the shortfall where checked; the remainder is of unknown origin. A total of about 94,000 clones appear in this sample, nearly 90% of them only once. Approximately 5% of the sample lies in the top ten. Input material: blood. The receptors were gathered from a person aged 18-69 years in good health.

J is TRBJ2-1 and V is TRBV5-1, with a weak D call TRBD1 (5 bases). V lost 5 bases and J 7 bases, leaving 16 bases between the germline ends. Germline lookup yields CDR1 SGHRS and CDR2 YFSETQ. The CDR3 has 14 residues. CDR3 in amino acids: CASRWSQGENEQFF. The DNA for the CDR3 is TGCGCCAGCAGGTGGTCCCAGGGCGAGAATGAGCAGTTCTTC.

The sample holds one count of this clone. J is TRBJ1-2 and V is TRBV13, with unresolved D. This CDR3 has 13 residues. V shed 0 bases and J shed 4 bases, with 6 bases lying between them. Germline CDR1 is PRHDT and CDR2 is FYEKMQ (reference sequence). CDR3 residues: CASSLGRTYGYTF. As DNA, the CDR3 is TGTGCCAGCAGCTTAGGGCGGACCTATGGCTACACCTTC. Looking up the rest from reference TRBV13 and TRBJ1-2 gives the full variable domain: AAGVIQSPRHLIKEKRETATLKCYPIPRHDTVYWYQQGPGQDPQFLISFYEKMQSDKGSIPDRFSAQQFSDYHSELNMSSLELGDSALYFCASSLGRTYGYTFGSGTRLTVV.

As regards this clone: This same CDR3 is encoded by further DNA sequences in the sample. The chain combines TRBV19 with TRBJ2-7; perhaps TRBD1 as D (5 bases). V lost 3 bases, J lost 0 bases, and 6 bases lay in between. Germline CDR1 is LNHDA and CDR2 is SQIVND (reference sequence). The CDR3 is 13 amino acids. The CDR3 protein is CASSIDSSYEQYF. CDR3 DNA: TGTGCCAGTAGTATCGACAGCTCCTACGAGCAGTACTTC. Supplemented by reference TRBV19 and TRBJ2-7, the full variable domain reads DGGITQSPKYLFRKEGQNVTLSCEQNLNHDAMYWYRQDPGQGLRLIYYSQIVNDFQKGDIAEGYSVSREKKESFPLTVTSAQKNPTAFYLCASSIDSSYEQYFGPGTRLTVT.

The chain is built from TRBV30 and TRBJ1-2; tentative D call: TRBD1 (5 bases). From germline, CDR1 is GTSNPN and CDR2 SVGIG (reference sequence). The V end was cut by 3 bases, the J end by 7 bases, with 18 bases between. CDR3 length equals 14 residues. The CDR3 protein is CAWRSTGRASGYTF. CDR3 nucleotide sequence: TGTGCCTGGAGATCTACGGGGCGCGCCTCTGGCTACACCTTC.

This clone was recorded once. This chain uses TRBV30 with TRBJ2-5; 12 nucleotides align to TRBD2. CDR1 GTSNPN and CDR2 SVGIG come from the germline V gene (reference sequence). The CDR3 totals 16 residues. Losses at the gene ends were 0 bases for V and 3 bases for J; bases not matched to a gene: 5. CDR3: CAWSVLRLAGEETQYF. The CDR3 nucleotides are TGTGCCTGGAGTGTACTGAGACTAGCGGGGGAAGAGACCCAGTACTTC. The complete variable domain, with remaining parts taken from reference TRBV30 and TRBJ2-5, reads SQTIHQWPATLVQPVGSPLSLECTVEGTSNPNLYWYRQAAGRGLQLLFYSVGIGQISSEVPQNLSASRPQDRQFILSSKKLLLSDSGFYLCAWSVLRLAGEETQYFGPGTRLLVL.

The rearrangement uses TRBV19 and TRBJ2-7, with 9 bases matching TRBD2. This CDR3 is 18 amino acids long. V shed 1 base and J 2 bases; nucleotides not matched to a gene: 12. Germline CDR1 and CDR2: LNHDA and SQIVND (reference sequence). CDR3 sequence: CASSIAAGGRGGPYEQYF. The CDR3 DNA is TGTGCCAGTAGTATAGCAGCGGGGGGAAGGGGTGGACCCTACGAGCAGTACTTC. The variable domain in full, with the rest retrieved from reference TRBV19 and TRBJ2-7, is DGGITQSPKYLFRKEGQNVTLSCEQNLNHDAMYWYRQDPGQGLRLIYYSQIVNDFQKGDIAEGYSVSREKKESFPLTVTSAQKNPTAFYLCASSIAAGGRGGPYEQYFGPGTRLTVT.

The chain employs TRBV5-1 and TRBJ1-1, with unresolved D. Germline V gene sequence: CDR1 SGHRS, CDR2 YFSETQ. V lost 7 bases, J lost 7 bases, and 17 bases lay in between. The CDR3 spans 13 residues. In nucleotides, the CDR3 is TGCGCCAGCTCGACCGGACGAGACCTTGAAGCTTTCTTT. Protein product: CASSTGRDLEAFF.

The chain employs TRBV11-2 and TRBJ2-1, with no clear D. The CDR3 totals 17 residues. The V and J ends lost 5 bases and 3 bases respectively, with 20 bases between them. The germline gives CDR1 SGHAT, CDR2 FQNNGV. The CDR3 DNA reads TGTGCCAGCAGCCCCTCGCGAACCCTGAACGTCTACAATGAGCAGTTCTTC. It specifies CASSPSRTLNVYNEQFF.

This rearrangement joins TRBV30 to TRBJ2-6; 7 nucleotides match TRBD1. The germline V gene has CDR1 GTSNPN and CDR2 SVGIG (reference sequence). The CDR3 is made up of 15 amino acids. V lost 4 bases and J lost 2; bases outside the gene matches: 5. The DNA of the CDR3 is TGTGCCTGGACGGGACAGCTGGCTGGGGCCAACGTCCTGACTTTC. Translated: CAWTGQLAGANVLTF.

J is TRBJ2-1 and V is TRBV18; 8 bases align to TRBD2. CDR1 is KGHSH, CDR2 LQKENI, per germline. The CDR3 loop spans 16 amino acids. J gave up 3 bases and V 3 bases, and 7 bases lay outside the gene matches. The CDR3 region is CASSPQLAVSYNEQFF. In nucleotides, the CDR3 is TGTGCCAGCTCACCTCAACTAGCGGTTAGCTACAATGAGCAGTTCTTC.

This chain joins TRBV30 and TRBJ2-7, with 10 bases matching TRBD1. Trimming cost V 0 bases and J 5 bases; bases outside gene matches: 7. CDR3 length: 15 amino acids. Germline assignment: CDR1 GTSNPN and CDR2 SVGIG (reference sequence). The CDR3 DNA is TGTGCCTGGAGTGTACCCGACAGGGGGCAGGACGAGCAGTACTTC. Protein: CAWSVPDRGQDEQYF.

The chain is built from TRBV30 and TRBJ2-2, with D uncertain. Trimming pared 3 bases from V and 6 bases from J, leaving 11 bases between. CDR3 length: 13 amino acids. Germline CDR1 is GTSNPN and CDR2 is SVGIG (reference sequence). The CDR3 coding sequence is TGTGCCTGGAGCTTGAGGCATCCCGGGGAGCTGTTTTTT. This sequence encodes CAWSLRHPGELFF.

The V call is TRBV9, the J call TRBJ1-2; perhaps TRBD1 as D (5 bases). Trimming removed 0 bases from V and 6 bases from J, with 9 bases in between. This CDR3 contains 13 residues. CDR1 is SGDLS, CDR2 YYNGEE, per germline. The CDR3 sequence is CASSVETVDGYTF. The CDR3 coding sequence is TGTGCCAGCAGCGTAGAGACAGTCGATGGCTACACCTTC.

The gene calls are TRBV6-5 and TRBJ2-1; TRBD1 matches at 9 bases. V lost 5 bases to trimming and J lost 8 bases; unmatched junction nucleotides: 10. CDR3 length equals 15 residues. Per the germline V gene, CDR1 is MNHEY and CDR2 is SVGAGI. The CDR3 coding sequence is TGTGCCAGCAGTGCTCCCGGGACAGGGAGGTATGAGCAGTTCTTC. This encodes CASSAPGTGRYEQFF.

V usage is TRBV29-1 and J usage is TRBJ1-2, with a possible D match to TRBD1 (5 bases). The CDR3 runs to 13 residues. Deletions cut 5 bases from V and 4 bases from J, with 14 bases between. Germline loops: CDR1 SQVTM, CDR2 ANQGSEA. CDR3 protein: CSVSVGGFYGYTF. In DNA form, the CDR3 reads TGCAGCGTTTCCGTGGGGGGGTTCTATGGCTACACCTTC.

The rearrangement links TRBV23-1 to TRBJ1-5; no clear D. Being an ORF, TRBV23-1 has a function that is uncertain. Trimming removed 2 bases from V and 0 bases from J, with 11 bases in between. The CDR3 runs 16 residues. The CDR3 nucleotides are TGCGCCAGCAGTCAACGGCCAGGAGATAGCAATCAGCCCCAGCATTTT. Amino acids: CASSQRPGDSNQPQHF.

The J gene is TRBJ1-1, the V gene TRBV7-8; D is undetermined. From germline, CDR1 is SGHVS and CDR2 FQNEAQ. The CDR3 has 13 amino acids. The ends were cut back, 2 bases at V and 5 bases at J, with 9 bases in the middle. This CDR3 reads CASSLKGRTEAFF. The CDR3 region has the DNA TGTGCCAGCAGCTTAAAAGGTCGAACTGAAGCTTTCTTT.

The chain joins TRBV7-9 to TRBJ2-6; the D is unclear. The CDR3 loop spans 14 amino acids. CDR1 and CDR2 from the germline V gene are SEHNR and FQNEAQ (reference sequence). Trimming pared 5 bases from V and 4 bases from J, leaving 9 bases between. The CDR3: CASSIETGANVLTF. CDR3 nucleotides: TGTGCCAGCAGCATAGAGACAGGGGCCAACGTCCTGACTTTC.

The J gene is TRBJ2-7, the V gene TRBV5-1, with D possibly matching TRBD1 (5 bases). The CDR3 contains 13 residues. V was shortened by 0 bases and J by 6 bases, with 10 bases between the two germline ends. Germline lookup yields CDR1 SGHRS and CDR2 YFSETQ. The CDR3 bases are TGCGCCAGCAGCTTGGCCGTAGGGGTCGAGCAGTACTTC. Translated, it gives CASSLAVGVEQYF.

The rearrangement uses TRBV2 and TRBJ1-2; D is unclear. CDR3 length: 13 amino acids. Trimming took 2 bases from V and 9 from J, leaving 13 bases between them. Looked up from germline, CDR1 is SNHLY and CDR2 is FYNNEI. CDR3 sequence: CASSEPRLVSYTF. CDR3 sequence (DNA): TGTGCCAGCAGTGAACCTAGGCTGGTGAGCTACACCTTC.

This CDR3 reads CASSQESWGLEAFF. The CDR3 DNA is TGTGCCAGCAGCCAAGAGTCCTGGGGGCTGGAAGCTTTCTTT. The V gene is TRBV14, the J gene TRBJ1-1; possibly TRBD1 for D (6 bases). V lost 0 bases and J 8 bases, leaving 13 bases between the germline ends. Germline loops: CDR1 SGHDN, CDR2 FVKESK. There are 14 residues in the CDR3.

The chain employs TRBV27 and TRBJ2-7; D is ambiguous. The CDR3 has 14 residues. The V gene lost 2 bases and the J gene lost 6 bases, with 14 bases spanning the gap. From germline, CDR1 is MNHEY and CDR2 SMNVEV (reference sequence). The CDR3 DNA is TGTGCCAGCAGTTTAAAACCTCCTGCCCTCGAGCAGTACTTC. Translated, it gives CASSLKPPALEQYF.